This T cell receptor beta chain was obtained from a study of blood T cell repertoires in COVID-19 (dated by TCRdb to about 2020). In the study overall: Samples from collaborators originated in the United States, Italy and Spain and spanned both the acute and convalescent phases of COVID-19. The material from the prospective study consisted of cDNA or gDNA derived from T cells, B-cell-depleted T cells, or PBMCs. Deeply sampled blood TCRbeta repertoires from subjects exposed to, actively infected with, or recovered from COVID-19 were included in the dataset. The repertoires were made available in a free public database intended to serve as a resource for research on the immune response to SARS-CoV-2. Samples came from the ongoing ImmuneRACE study (first 160 participants) plus 1,254 subjects from 6 global collaborators. Sample metadata almost always included a de-identified subject ID, COVID-19 status, age in years and sex. HLA class I and class II types, where available, came from metadata supplied by the sample provider rather than from assay-based typing.

A remark on this clone: No antigen is known for it. No much larger clone is present one base from it, and per-base qualities are unavailable.

Beyond this particular receptor, the publication reports: The quantity of clinical and demographic metadata differed by source and by participant and was supplied without curation.

TCRbeta CDR3 regions were amplified from genomic DNA using the immunoSEQ Assay, a bias-controlled multiplex PCR. The study's processing was this. The number of nucleated cells in each sample was estimated by amplification of reference gene primers within the assay. To quantify the absolute abundance of each unique TCRbeta CDR3 rearrangement, sequence reads were collapsed and filtered. Productive Simpson clonality was computed per sample as the square root of Simpson's diversity index over productive rearrangements. TCRdb carries this immuneACCESS record with in-frame sequences only. Its versions omit some clonotypes, under half of them owing to an unresolved V gene in the studies checked, with the rest unexplained. Clone size and the V and J calls come from that table; the DNA yielded D and trimming. For this sample there are around 320,000 clones; around nine tenths appear just once. Around 4.2% of the sample is taken by the ten largest.

Reading from cysteine to phenylalanine, the CDR3 counts 16 amino acids. Of all the DNA, just the CDR3 is kept, 48 bases in frame from base 1. Participants in the prospective study were aged about 18 to 90 years, lived in 20 to 25 United States geographic areas, and enrolled through a virtual design. In the prospective study, cohorts were assigned on the basis of participant-reported clinical history obtained from a screening survey and a study questionnaire. Exposed participants were defined as having been in contact with someone with a PCR-confirmed or clinician-diagnosed COVID-19 case within 2 weeks of study entry. In the prospective study, mobile phlebotomists collected whole blood, serum and a nasopharyngeal or oropharyngeal swab from each participant. Prospective study participants could optionally give additional blood draws and questionnaires over an approximately two-month period. Before DNA extraction, prospective study blood samples were shipped either frozen or at room temperature.

The sample was PBMCs or T cells enriched from blood (not recorded which). This TCR was sampled from a woman aged 25-40 years who had been exposed to COVID-19. This chain joins TRBV21-1 to TRBJ2-1; TRBD2 was called by the table and not checked on the DNA. TRBV21-1 corresponds to a pseudogene. CDR3 reads: CASSKVRASGYNEQFF. Here is the DNA: TGTGCCAGCAGCAAAGTTCGGGCTAGCGGTTACAATGAGCAGTTCTTC.